Listed below are T cell receptor beta chains from one sample, sequenced in a study of T-cell reconstitution after alpha-beta-depleted transplantation in children. MiXCR, run by TCRdb on the PCR reads, gives a single entry per CDR3 protein. The table includes about 900,000 distinct CDR3 sequences, about 29% detected once. The sequencing used PBMCs, mostly from graft donor cells, collected 360 days after TCRalphabeta/CD19-depleted stem cell transplant. Source of these receptors: a boy under three years old who had a stem cell transplant for SCID, so the T cells may come from the graft donor. The CDR3 runs from the conserved cysteine through the conserved F or W. A D gene is named only where the DNA matches it firmly. Expanded clones get a size class; other rows say once, few or many, or leave the size out.

>many|TRBD2|TRBV4-2|TRBJ2-3
TGTGCCAGCAGCCAAGGAGCGGGGGGCACAGATACGCAGTATTTT
CASSQGAGGTDTQYF
>-|-|TRBV11-2|TRBJ2-1
TGTACCAGCAGCTTAGATGAGAGCCGCAGCTCCTACAATGAGCAGTTCTTC
CTSSLDESRSSYNEQFF
>-|-|TRBV4-3|TRBJ2-6
TGCGCCAGCAGCCAAGATAAGGCAGGCGTCCTGACTTTC
CASSQDKAGVLTF
>few|-|TRBV5-1|TRBJ2-3
TGCGCCAGCAGCTTCGGGAGGCAGTATTTT
CASSFGRQYF
>-|-|TRBV24-1|TRBJ1-5
TGTGCCACCAGTGATGTGGGGGGTGGCAGCAATCAGCCCCAGCATTTT
CATSDVGGGSNQPQHF
>-|-|TRBV29-1|TRBJ2-5
TGCAGCGTTGGAAGGGAGACCCAGTACTTC
CSVGRETQYF
>-|-|TRBV28|TRBJ2-1
TGTGCCAGCACCCTCAGGGTCCGTGGAAGGGAGCAGTTCTTC
CASTLRVRGREQFF
>few|TRBD1|TRBV6-2/TRBV6-3|TRBJ1-2
TGTGCCAGCAGTTACTGGGACAGGGTCGCCTATGGCTACACCTTC
CASSYWDRVAYGYTF
>few|-|TRBV29-1|TRBJ2-7
TGCAGCGTTGAAGATCGGGGGGCTACCTACGAGCAGTACTTC
CSVEDRGATYEQYF
>-|-|TRBV6-4|TRBJ2-5
TGTGCCAGCAGTCCACGCCCGGACAACTTTCGACTGGAGGGAGAGACCCAGTACTTC
CASSPRPDNFRLEGETQYF
>many|-|TRBV9|TRBJ2-3
TGTGCCAGCAGCGTAGTAGGTTCTAGCACAGATACGCAGTATTTT
CASSVVGSSTDTQYF
>-|-|TRBV10-3|TRBJ1-1
TGTGCCATCAGTGATCAAGGCGGGAACACTGAAGCTTTCTTT
CAISDQGGNTEAFF
>many|TRBD1|TRBV9|TRBJ2-1
TGTGCCAGCAGCCCCACAGGGGGCTCATACAATGAGCAGTTCTTC
CASSPTGGSYNEQFF
>few|-|TRBV12-3/TRBV12-4|TRBJ2-4
TGTGCCAGCAGTTTGGGCAGTAGTCTAGCCAAAAACATTCAGTACTTC
CASSLGSSLAKNIQYF
>-|-|TRBV7-9|TRBJ2-2
TGTGCCAGCAGCTACCGGGACGGGAACACCGGGGAGCTGTTTTTT
CASSYRDGNTGELFF
>-|-|TRBV2|TRBJ2-3
TGTGCCAGCAGTGAAGCCCCAGGACTGTTCACAGATACGCAGTATTTT
CASSEAPGLFTDTQYF
>few|-|TRBV15|TRBJ2-5
TGTGCCACCAGCAGAGATTCGGGAACCTGGCCTGGCCTTTACCAAGAGACCCAGTACTTC
CATSRDSGTWPGLYQETQYF
>-|TRBD1|TRBV20-1|TRBJ1-4
TGCAGCAGACAGGCAGGGGGACAGAATGAAAAACTGTTTTTT
CSRQAGGQNEKLFF
>few|-|TRBV4-1|TRBJ2-7
TGCGCCAGCAGCCATGAGGACAGATACTACGAGCAGTACTTC
CASSHEDRYYEQYF
>few|-|TRBV5-1|TRBJ2-7
TGCGCCAGCAGCTTATTGACAGGCTACGAGCAGTACTTC
CASSLLTGYEQYF
>-|TRBD2|TRBV4-2|TRBJ2-2
TGTGCCAGCAGCCCGGGACTAGCGGGTTCTCTCGGGGAGCTGTTTTTT
CASSPGLAGSLGELFF
>few|-|TRBV30|TRBJ1-4
TGTGCCTGTTCCAGACCGCCGTATGAAAAACTGTTTTTT
CACSRPPYEKLFF
>-|TRBD1|TRBV11-2|TRBJ2-4
TGTGCCAGCAGCTTCGTAATGGGGACAGGGAAAAACATTCAGTACTTC
CASSFVMGTGKNIQYF